The 19 T cell receptor beta chains presented below share a single source sample, sequenced in a study of blood T cell repertoires in COVID-19. Sequencing was performed with immunoSEQ multiplex PCR; in TCRdb, only in-frame clones are kept and a portion is missing. The repertoire holds approximately 340,000 clones, with 80% to 95% as singletons. Material: PBMCs or T cells enriched from blood (not recorded which). Receptor source: a middle-aged woman who had been exposed to COVID-19.

The chain couples TRBV5-1 to TRBJ1-1; the D is unclear. Trimming took 2 bases from V and 4 from J, leaving 12 bases between them. Germline CDR1 reads SGHRS; CDR2 reads YFSETQ. The CDR3 contains 14 residues. The CDR3 DNA reads TGCGCCAGCAGCTTCTTGGTCGAGGGCACTGAAGCTTTCTTT. Amino acid sequence: CASSFLVEGTEAFF.

The CDR3, as DNA: TGTGCCAGCAGCCGCAACGGACTAGCGGGGGGGCCGGGTACGCAGTATTTT. Translating gives CASSRNGLAGGPGTQYF. The chain carries TRBV3-1 (or the pseudogene TRBV3-2) and TRBJ2-3; 15 bases align to TRBD2. Germline V gene data show CDR1 as LGHDT and CDR2 as YNNKEL (reference sequence). The CDR3 runs to 17 residues. Trimming cost V 4 bases and J 8 bases; bases outside gene matches: 10.

V usage is TRBV10-3 and J usage is TRBJ2-3; TRBD2 agrees at 10 bases. Looked up from germline, CDR1 is ENHRY and CDR2 is SYGVKD. V was clipped by 7 bases and J by 4 bases; unmatched bases: 8. The CDR3 runs 15 residues. DNA for the CDR3: TGTGCCATCAAAGGGGATAGCGGGAGGTCAGATACGCAGTATTTT. Translating it yields CAIKGDSGRSDTQYF.

This rearrangement joins TRBV19 to TRBJ2-7; a weak D match, TRBD1 (5 bases). This CDR3 region has 13 residues. With 5 bases removed from V and 6 bases from J, the gap between germline ends came to 14 bases. Germline V gene sequence: CDR1 LNHDA, CDR2 SQIVND (reference sequence). The CDR3 region has the DNA TGTGCCAGTAGTGCATGGGGCTTTTTCGAGCAGTACTTC. This translates into CASSAWGFFEQYF.

The chain couples TRBV29-1 to TRBJ1-1; no clear D gene. Trimming pared 0 bases from V and 0 bases from J, leaving 11 bases between. The CDR3 consists of 15 residues. Germline CDR1 is SQVTM and CDR2 is ANQGSEA. The CDR3 loop is CSVEDTARMNTEAFF. In DNA form, the CDR3 reads TGCAGCGTTGAAGATACAGCTCGCATGAACACTGAAGCTTTCTTT.

The rearrangement joins TRBV11-2 to TRBJ2-1; 9 nucleotides align to TRBD1. CDR1 and CDR2 from the germline V gene are SGHAT and FQNNGV. V was pared by 5 bases and J by 7 bases, with 9 bases of the junction left unmatched. The CDR3 covers 15 residues. The CDR3 bases are TGTGCCAGCAGCCCTGGACAGGGGCGAACAAATGAGCAGTTCTTC. Its translation: CASSPGQGRTNEQFF.

Details on this clone: Other nucleotide sequences in the sample specify the same CDR3. The chain recombines TRBV11-3 with TRBJ1-1; D is perhaps TRBD1 (5 bases). V was trimmed by 1 base and J by 5 bases, leaving 8 bases between them. The CDR3 sequence is 13 residues long. Germline V gene data show CDR1 as SGHNT and CDR2 as YENEEA. The CDR3 sequence: CASSLAPGTEAFF. In DNA form, the CDR3 reads TGTGCCAGCAGCTTAGCTCCAGGGACTGAAGCTTTCTTT.

The genes are TRBV27 and TRBJ1-2; D remains ambiguous. The CDR3 loop spans 11 amino acids. Germline lookup yields CDR1 MNHEY and CDR2 SMNVEV (reference sequence). Deletions cut 10 bases from V and 4 bases from J, with 10 bases between. CDR3 amino acids: CATRSSYGYTF. The DNA for the CDR3 is TGTGCCACCCGGAGTAGCTATGGCTACACCTTC.

The rearrangement links TRBV30 to TRBJ1-2, with D uncertain. This CDR3 is 14 amino acids long. V dropped 4 bases and J dropped 4 bases, with 16 bases sitting between them. Germline V CDR1 and CDR2: GTSNPN, SVGIG (reference sequence). The CDR3 region is CAWTSTVPRYGYTF. The CDR3 DNA reads TGTGCCTGGACATCTACAGTTCCTCGCTATGGCTACACCTTC.

V and J are TRBV2 and TRBJ1-5; 7 positions agree with TRBD1. The V gene end was trimmed by 3 bases and the J gene end by 3 bases; junction bases not matched to a gene: 2. The CDR3 totals 14 residues. CDR1 and CDR2 from the germline V gene are SNHLY and FYNNEI. CDR3 sequence (DNA): TGTGCCAGCAGTGAGCAGGGGGACAATCAGCCCCAGCATTTT. Its protein is CASSEQGDNQPQHF.

This chain uses TRBV5-1 with TRBJ1-1, with TRBD1 as a possible D gene (6 bases). The germline V gene encodes CDR1 SGHRS and CDR2 YFSETQ. This CDR3 comprises 14 residues. Trimming stripped 4 bases from V and 5 bases from J, with 15 bases between. The CDR3: CASSQAGAGTEAFF. DNA of the CDR3: TGCGCCAGCAGCCAGGCAGGGGCGGGTACTGAAGCTTTCTTT.

The chain joins TRBV12-3 or TRBV12-4 to TRBJ2-2; D is undetermined. Trimming cost V 8 bases and J 6 bases, with 7 bases left between them. The CDR3 has 11 residues. The CDR3 sequence is CASSFPGELFF. The DNA for the CDR3 is TGTGCCAGCTCATTCCCCGGGGAGCTGTTTTTT.

CDR3 nucleotide sequence: TGTGCCAGCAGTGAAGCGGTAGGGCAGGGGGCAGTCACCATATATTTT. Residues: CASSEAVGQGAVTIYF. This chain uses TRBV6-1 with TRBJ1-3, with 8 bases identical to TRBD1. CDR1 MNHNS and CDR2 SASEGT come from the germline V gene. There are 16 residues in the CDR3. Trimming removed 0 bases from V and 9 bases from J; junction bases left unmatched: 10.

The chain joins TRBV19 to TRBJ2-5; tentative D call: TRBD2 (7 bases). The germline gives CDR1 LNHDA, CDR2 SQIVND (reference sequence). This CDR3 contains 15 residues. Trimming removed 4 bases from V and 2 bases from J, with 14 bases in between. This chain's CDR3 is CASSKGAGAQETQYF. DNA for the CDR3: TGTGCCAGTAGTAAGGGCGCGGGGGCTCAAGAGACCCAGTACTTC. Full variable domain (missing parts from reference TRBV19 and TRBJ2-5): DGGITQSPKYLFRKEGQNVTLSCEQNLNHDAMYWYRQDPGQGLRLIYYSQIVNDFQKGDIAEGYSVSREKKESFPLTVTSAQKNPTAFYLCASSKGAGAQETQYFGPGTRLLVL.

The chain couples TRBV7-9 to TRBJ1-1; 8 bases fit TRBD1. V lost 5 bases, J lost 4 bases, and 18 bases stayed unmatched. This CDR3 region has 18 residues. Germline V gene data show CDR1 as SEHNR and CDR2 as FQNEAQ (reference sequence). The CDR3 region is CASSALGRGRGTSTEAFF. In DNA form, the CDR3 reads TGTGCCAGCAGCGCCCTGGGCAGGGGGCGCGGGACTTCCACTGAAGCTTTCTTT. Full variable domain (outside the CDR3, taken from reference TRBV7-9 and TRBJ1-1): DTGVSQNPRHKITKRGQNVTFRCDPISEHNRLYWYRQTLGQGPEFLTYFQNEAQLEKSRLLSDRFSAERPKGSFSTLEIQRTEQGDSAMYLCASSALGRGRGTSTEAFFGQGTRLTVV.

The J gene is TRBJ1-1, the V gene TRBV19; tentative D call: TRBD1 (6 bases). CDR3 length: 17 amino acids. Germline V CDR1 and CDR2: LNHDA, SQIVND (reference sequence). The V end lost 2 bases, the J end lost 5 bases, and 21 bases lay between the germline ends. The DNA of the CDR3 is TGTGCCAGTAGTATATTAGGGACAATGGTTTTTTGGACTGAAGCTTTCTTT. It encodes CASSILGTMVFWTEAFF.

The CDR3 region is CASRVTSGSGGQFF. CDR3 DNA: TGTGCCAGTAGGGTAACTAGCGGGTCCGGGGGGCAGTTCTTC. V is TRBV19 and J is TRBJ2-1; 9 bases are shared with TRBD2. Trimming at V came to 6 bases and at J to 12 bases, leaving 12 bases not matched to a gene. Germline V CDR1 and CDR2: LNHDA, SQIVND (reference sequence). This CDR3 is 14 amino acids long.

V gene TRBV4-3 combines with J gene TRBJ2-1; the match to TRBD1 covers 7 bases. With 4 bases clipped from V and 7 bases from J, the junction kept 4 bases outside the gene matches. The CDR3 runs to 13 residues. Germline CDR1 LGHNA, CDR2 YSLEER. CDR3 DNA: TGCGCCAGCAGCCGTAACAGGGGTAATGAGCAGTTCTTC. It is translated as CASSRNRGNEQFF.

This clone was seen a few times. The rearrangement uses TRBV7-8 and TRBJ2-1; a weak D match, TRBD2 (6 bases). Germline V gene data show CDR1 as SGHVS and CDR2 as FQNEAQ. CDR3 length equals 13 residues. V shed 5 bases and J shed 4 bases, with 9 bases lying between them. The CDR3 coding sequence is TGTGCCAGCAGCCGCCGGGAGTACAATGAGCAGTTCTTC. Amino acids: CASSRREYNEQFF.